Listed below are T cell receptor beta chains from one sample, sequenced in a study of blood T cell repertoires in COVID-19. The method was immunoSEQ multiplex PCR; TCRdb's version includes in-frame clones alone and lacks a portion of them. The sample shows under 500,000 clones, roughly 90% of them seen only once. The specimen sequenced was peripheral blood. The receptor set was obtained from a woman aged 25 to 39 with acute or convalescent COVID-19. Both conserved end residues are part of each CDR3. Each record gives: clone size, J gene, V gene, D gene, CDR3 DNA, CDR3 protein. A D gene is named only where the DNA matches it firmly. The listing skips clone size in some rows; elsewhere it reads once, few, many or a size class.

- TRBJ1-5 TRBV15 - TGTGCCACCAGCAGAGTACCCCGGCAGCCCCAGCATTTT CATSRVPRQPQHF
- TRBJ2-7 TRBV7-8 - TGTGCCAGCAGCTTAGACAGCCTATACAGCTCCTACGAGCAGTACTTC CASSLDSLYSSYEQYF
- TRBJ1-2 TRBV14 - TGTGCCAGCAGCCAAGAATGGGGAGCGGGCTACACCTTC CASSQEWGAGYTF
- TRBJ2-1 TRBV12-3/TRBV12-4 - TGTGCCAGCAGTGAGTCCCCGCACAATGAGCAGTTCTTC CASSESPHNEQFF
- TRBJ2-2 TRBV19 TRBD1 TGTGCCAGTAGGGGGACCTTCGGGACAGCCCACACCGGGGAGCTGTTTTTT CASRGTFGTAHTGELFF
once TRBJ2-4 TRBV18 - TGTGCCAGCTCACCTTACGTAGAGAGAGACATTCAGTACTTC CASSPYVERDIQYF
- TRBJ2-3 TRBV11-2 - TGTGCCAGCGGGAGTTACAGGGTATCAGATACGCAGTATTTT CASGSYRVSDTQYF
- TRBJ2-7 TRBV30 TRBD1 TGTGCCTGGATGTTGGGTACAGGGGACTACGAGCAGTACTTC CAWMLGTGDYEQYF
- TRBJ1-2 TRBV5-1 - TGCGCCAGCAGCTTGGCCGGGACTTCCATCCCCACCCACGCGGCCTATGGCTACACCTTC CASSLAGTSIPTHAAYGYTF
- TRBJ2-3 TRBV5-5 - TGTGCCAGCAGCTTGGTAGCACTGAGCACAGATACGCAGTATTTT CASSLVALSTDTQYF
- TRBJ2-3 TRBV27 TRBD1 TGTGCCAGCACGACCTCCGGGACAGGGCCAGATACGCAGTATTTT CASTTSGTGPDTQYF